These T cell receptor beta chains were read from a single sample in a study of identical twins. TCRdb re-derived calls from the 5' RACE reads in MiXCR, one entry per CDR3 protein. Here the sample spans about 920,000 distinct CDR3 sequences, 9% to 15% being singletons. These data also featured in a second study, about yellow fever vaccine responses in identical twins.

The sequencing sample was made of PBMCs. Receptors originate from a woman under 30 in good health. CDR3s include the opening cysteine and the closing phenylalanine or tryptophan. The D gene is left open where the match is weak. The size of a clone is reported for some rows only, either as once, few or many, or as a class for expanded clones.

length | size | J | D | V | DNA | CDR3
18 | few | TRBJ2-7 | TRBD2 | TRBV3-1 | TGTGCCAGCAGCCAAGATCTAGCGGGAGTCCTCCTCTCCTACGAGCAGTACTTC | CASSQDLAGVLLSYEQYF
15 | few | TRBJ2-1 | NA | TRBV20-1 | TGCAGTGCTAGAGATGCCCCTTTGAGCGGCCATGAGCAGTTCTTC | CSARDAPLSGHEQFF
15 | NA | TRBJ2-7 | NA | TRBV12-3/TRBV12-4 | TGTGCCAGCAGTCGCCGCACTGGCACTCGCTACGAGCAGTACTTC | CASSRRTGTRYEQYF
15 | few | TRBJ2-3 | NA | TRBV20-1 | TGCAGTGCTAGAGAGCGGGGCTTGGGCACAGATACGCAGTATTTT | CSARERGLGTDTQYF
15 | few | TRBJ2-1 | TRBD1 | TRBV7-2 | TGTGCCAGCACTGCCTCGGGACAGGGCTACAATGAGCAGTTCTTC | CASTASGQGYNEQFF
12 | few | TRBJ2-3 | NA | TRBV15 | TGTGCCACCAGCAGGGGCATAAATACGCAGTATTTT | CATSRGINTQYF
15 | many | TRBJ2-2 | NA | TRBV7-9 | TGTGCCAGCAGCTTAGCCGCAGGGAGCACCGGGGAGCTGTTTTTT | CASSLAAGSTGELFF
14 | many | TRBJ1-2 | TRBD1 | TRBV12-3/TRBV12-4 | TGTGCCAGCAGTATCGGGACAGAGAACTATGGCTACACCTTC | CASSIGTENYGYTF
14 | many | TRBJ2-1 | NA | TRBV7-2 | TGTGCCAGCACCCAAGATATCCCCTACAATGAGCAGTTCTTC | CASTQDIPYNEQFF
11 | NA | TRBJ2-7 | NA | TRBV20-1 | TGCAGTGCTACCCGGATTTACGAGCAGTACTTC | CSATRIYEQYF
13 | many | TRBJ2-1 | NA | TRBV25-1 | TGTGCCAGCAGTATCCAGGGTGCCAATGAGCAGTTCTTC | CASSIQGANEQFF
13 | few | TRBJ1-5 | TRBD1 | TRBV6-1 | TGTGCCAGCAGTCCAGGGGGCAGACAGCCCCAGCATTTT | CASSPGGRQPQHF
15 | NA | TRBJ2-1 | NA | TRBV9 | TGTGCCAGCAGCGTGGCCGGGACTTACTACAATGAGCAGTTCTTC | CASSVAGTYYNEQFF
14 | NA | TRBJ1-2 | TRBD1 | TRBV6-2/TRBV6-3 | TGTGCCAGCGTTCGTGGGACAGGAGTTTATGGCTACACCTTC | CASVRGTGVYGYTF
14 | few | TRBJ1-1 | NA | TRBV25-1 | TGTGCCAGCAGTGAGTTTCGATCGGGGACTGAAGCTTTCTTT | CASSEFRSGTEAFF
14 | many | TRBJ2-1 | NA | TRBV12-5 | TGTGCTAGTGGTTTGGTTCCAGCGAGCGATGAGCAGTTCTTC | CASGLVPASDEQFF
16 | few | TRBJ2-3 | NA | TRBV28 | TGTGCCAGCAGTCCCCTTGGCGGGGGAGCACAGGGTACGCAGTATTTT | CASSPLGGGAQGTQYF
16 | NA | TRBJ2-3 | TRBD2 | TRBV4-2 | TGTGCCAGCAGCCAAGACAGACTAGCGGGACCGGATACGCAGTATTTT | CASSQDRLAGPDTQYF
15 | few | TRBJ2-1 | NA | TRBV12-3/TRBV12-4 | TGTGCCAGCAGTTTAGGGGATAGCGCCTACAATGAGCAGTTCTTC | CASSLGDSAYNEQFF
18 | NA | TRBJ1-4 | TRBD1 | TRBV2 | TGTGCCAGCACGTTTCTGACATTCCGACAGGGGAAGAATGAAAAACTGTTTTTT | CASTFLTFRQGKNEKLFF
14 | many | TRBJ1-5 | TRBD1 | TRBV20-1 | TGCAGTGCTAGGGGAGACAGGGGGCTTCAGCCCCAGCATTTT | CSARGDRGLQPQHF
13 | few | TRBJ2-5 | NA | TRBV29-1 | TGCAGCGTTGAATATTCCAAGGAAGAGACCCAGTACTTC | CSVEYSKEETQYF
15 | few | TRBJ1-1 | NA | TRBV3-1 | TGTGCCAGCAGCCAAGAGATGGGGCGGTTCTCTGAAGCTTTCTTT | CASSQEMGRFSEAFF
17 | many | TRBJ2-1 | NA | TRBV5-1 | TGCGCCAGCAGCTTGGTGCCAGGTAGCGGTTCCTACAATGAGCAGTTCTTC | CASSLVPGSGSYNEQFF
11 | NA | TRBJ1-5 | NA | TRBV19 | TGTGCCAGTAGTACAGGGCGAACCCAGCATTTT | CASSTGRTQHF
16 | few | TRBJ2-5 | NA | TRBV5-1 | TGCGCCAGCAGCTTGGCCGGAGACAGGCGGACGGAGACCCAGTACTTC | CASSLAGDRRTETQYF
14 | many | TRBJ1-1 | NA | TRBV5-1 | TGCGCCAGCAGCTTGGACAGCAAGAACACTGAAGCTTTCTTT | CASSLDSKNTEAFF
16 | few | TRBJ2-1 | TRBD2 | TRBV9 | TGTGCCAGCAGCCTTCAGTTGGGTAGCGGGACGATGGAGCAGTTCTTC | CASSLQLGSGTMEQFF
14 | few | TRBJ1-2 | NA | TRBV6-5 | TGTGCCAGCAGTTCTGTGGGGGTAAACTATGGCTACACCTTC | CASSSVGVNYGYTF
14 | few | TRBJ1-5 | TRBD1 | TRBV20-1 | TGCAGTGCTAGAACCGGGACAGGGGATCAGCCCCAGCATTTT | CSARTGTGDQPQHF
13 | many | TRBJ1-1 | NA | TRBV6-1 | TGTGCCAGTCACCACATGGGCAGCCCGGAAGCTTTCTTT | CASHHMGSPEAFF
17 | few | TRBJ2-1 | NA | TRBV3-1 | TGTGCCAGCAGCCAAGCCGTAGCGGCGACCGCCTACAATGAGCAGTTCTTC | CASSQAVAATAYNEQFF
14 | NA | TRBJ1-1 | NA | TRBV29-1 | TGCAGCGTTGATACAAGACAGACTAACACTGAAGCTTTCTTT | CSVDTRQTNTEAFF
16 | NA | TRBJ2-3 | TRBD2 | TRBV5-1 | TGCGCCAGCAGCTTGTCGACTAGCGGGACCGCAGATACGCAGTATTTT | CASSLSTSGTADTQYF
18 | few | TRBJ1-1 | NA | TRBV20-1 | TGCAGTGCTAGAGCGGCGTTGGCACGTCGCCTTGCGAACACTGAAGCTTTCTTT | CSARAALARRLANTEAFF
16 | few | TRBJ2-2 | TRBD2 | TRBV12-3/TRBV12-4 | TGTGCCAGCAGTCCTAGCGGGAGGGATGGCACCGGGGAGCTGTTTTTT | CASSPSGRDGTGELFF
15 | few | TRBJ2-4 | NA | TRBV2 | TGTGCCAGCAGGGACTCCTCAGGGTACTTTGACATTCAGTACTTC | CASRDSSGYFDIQYF
16 | NA | TRBJ2-3 | NA | TRBV5-1 | TGCGCCACAAACACCGATGGGGGACGAGGAAGAGATACGCAGTATTTT | CATNTDGGRGRDTQYF
15 | NA | TRBJ1-6 | NA | TRBV28 | TGTGCCAGCAGTTTTCGAGACCGATATAATTCACCCCTCCACTTT | CASSFRDRYNSPLHF
15 | few | TRBJ2-7 | TRBD1 | TRBV5-6 | TGTGCCAGCATCAGAGGACAGGGGAATCCTTACGAGCAGTACTTC | CASIRGQGNPYEQYF
14 | few | TRBJ1-1 | NA | TRBV9 | TGTGCCAGCAGCGTAGGATCTATAGACGCTGAAGCTTTCTTT | CASSVGSIDAEAFF
16 | NA | TRBJ2-7 | NA | TRBV12-3/TRBV12-4 | TGTGCCAGCAGTACAGACCTCTCCAAGGCCCCCTACGAGCAGTACTTC | CASSTDLSKAPYEQYF
14 | many | TRBJ2-5 | NA | TRBV4-1 | TGCGCCAGCAGCCAAGGAGGGGGAAAAGAGACCCAGTACTTC | CASSQGGGKETQYF
13 | many | TRBJ1-2 | TRBD1 | TRBV20-1 | TGCAGTGCCCGGACAGGGGACAACTATGGCTACACCTTC | CSARTGDNYGYTF
15 | NA | TRBJ2-1 | TRBD2 | TRBV6-1 | TGTGCCAGCAGTGTAGCGGGAGGGCTGGGGGGTGAGCAGTTCTTC | CASSVAGGLGGEQFF
16 | few | TRBJ2-5 | TRBD2 | TRBV4-2 | TGTGCCAGCAGCCAAGATTGGATAGCGGGGGTAGAGACCCAGTACTTC | CASSQDWIAGVETQYF